Shown below are 6 T cell receptor beta chains from a single sample sequenced in a study of human T cells and chemical hapten exposure. Each CDR3 protein is one row after TCRdb ran MiXCR on the RACE reads. The sample includes more than 90,000 distinct CDR3 sequences, roughly 11% seen only once; the top ten take 2.5% to 4%. Noted time point: patch test 2, 6 weeks after DPC sensitization. The treatment was: therapeutic diphenylcyclopropenone sensitization with weekly scalp DPC. Sequences were derived from whole blood, sampled in connection with sensitization to the hapten diphenylcyclopropenone (DPC). These receptors all come from a woman aged 40 to 50 with alopecia areata. Some clones in this sample may be carry-over from other donors' samples.

This clonotype was counted between two and nine times. The chain combines TRBV18 with TRBJ2-3; possible D gene TRBD1, 5 bases. The ends were cut back, 3 bases at V and 1 base at J, with 11 bases in the middle. Germline V gene lookup returns CDR1 KGHSH and CDR2 LQKENI. This CDR3 has 15 residues. CDR3 amino acids: CASSPSRVGTDTQYF. CDR3 bases: TGTGCCAGCTCACCTTCCAGGGTTGGCACAGATACGCAGTATTTT.

The sample holds many counts of this clonotype. The chain combines TRBV30 with TRBJ2-3; possible D gene TRBD2, 5 bases. CDR1 is GTSNPN and CDR2 is SVGIG in the germline V gene (reference sequence). V gave up 4 bases and J gave up 1 base, with 9 bases separating them. The CDR3 sequence is 13 residues long. CDR3 nucleotides: TGTGCCTGGAAGGGCGGGCGCACAGATACGCAGTATTTT. Amino acids: CAWKGGRTDTQYF. The full variable domain, with the rest looked up from reference TRBV30 and TRBJ2-3, is SQTIHQWPATLVQPVGSPLSLECTVEGTSNPNLYWYRQAAGRGLQLLFYSVGIGQISSEVPQNLSASRPQDRQFILSSKKLLLSDSGFYLCAWKGGRTDTQYFGPGTRLTVL.

This clonotype was detected many times. The chain is built from TRBV20-1 and TRBJ2-5, with 10 bases that match TRBD2. The CDR3 spans 12 residues. V gave up 5 bases and J gave up 5 bases; unmatched junction bases: 2. Germline loops: CDR1 DFQATT, CDR2 SNEGSKA (reference sequence). This CDR3 reads CSAPLAGETQYF. The CDR3 DNA is TGCAGTGCTCCACTAGCGGGGGAGACCCAGTACTTC.

About this clonotype itself: A much larger clone lies a single base off, so this may be a read error. DNA for the CDR3: TGTGCCAGCAGCCCCGGGGCAGGGGGTCGGTATAATTCACCCCTCTACTTT. This codes for CASSPGAGGRYNSPLYF. J is TRBJ1-6 and V is TRBV9; 7 bases are shared with TRBD1. The CDR3 covers 17 residues. Germline V CDR1 and CDR2: SGDLS, YYNGEE.

This clonotype was recorded many times. V gene TRBV12-3 or TRBV12-4 combines with J gene TRBJ2-1; TRBD1 aligns across 8 bases. J was trimmed by 6 bases and V by 2 bases; bases with no gene match: 9. The CDR3 totals 16 residues. CDR3 bases: TGTGCCAGCAGTTTATTGGGCCAGGGGGCCGGCAATGAGCAGTTCTTC. The encoded protein is CASSLLGQGAGNEQFF.

This clonotype occurred many times. The chain's CDR3 is CASSLDRSGNQPQHF. CDR3 coding DNA: TGTGCCAGCAGCTTAGACAGGTCAGGCAATCAGCCCCAGCATTTT. The chain combines TRBV11-2 with TRBJ1-5; D is undetermined. Germline CDR1 and CDR2: SGHAT and FQNNGV. V was shortened by 0 bases and J by 2 bases, with 8 bases between the two germline ends. This CDR3 has 15 amino acids.